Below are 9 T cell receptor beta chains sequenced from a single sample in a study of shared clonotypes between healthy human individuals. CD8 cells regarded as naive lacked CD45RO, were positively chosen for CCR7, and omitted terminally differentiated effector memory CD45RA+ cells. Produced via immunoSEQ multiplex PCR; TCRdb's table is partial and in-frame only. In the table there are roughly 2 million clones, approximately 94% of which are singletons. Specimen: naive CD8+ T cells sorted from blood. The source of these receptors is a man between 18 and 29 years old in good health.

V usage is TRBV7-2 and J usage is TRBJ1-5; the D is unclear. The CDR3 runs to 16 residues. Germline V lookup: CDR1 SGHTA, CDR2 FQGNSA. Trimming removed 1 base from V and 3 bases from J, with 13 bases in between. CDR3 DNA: TGTGCCAGCAGCTTAGTATACGTGCCAGACAATCAGCCCCAGCATTTT. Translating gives CASSLVYVPDNQPQHF. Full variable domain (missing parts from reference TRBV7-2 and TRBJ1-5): GAGVSQSPSNKVTEKGKDVELRCDPISGHTALYWYRQSLGQGLEFLIYFQGNSAPDKSGLPSDRFSAERTGGSVSTLTIQRTQQEDSAVYLCASSLVYVPDNQPQHFGDGTRLSIL.

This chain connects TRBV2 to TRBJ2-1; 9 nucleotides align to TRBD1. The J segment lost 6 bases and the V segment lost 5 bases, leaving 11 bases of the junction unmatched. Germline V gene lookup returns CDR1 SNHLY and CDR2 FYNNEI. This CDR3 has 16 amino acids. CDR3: CASSPNPGQGLNEQFF. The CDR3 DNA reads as TGTGCCAGCAGTCCGAATCCGGGACAGGGTCTCAATGAGCAGTTCTTC.

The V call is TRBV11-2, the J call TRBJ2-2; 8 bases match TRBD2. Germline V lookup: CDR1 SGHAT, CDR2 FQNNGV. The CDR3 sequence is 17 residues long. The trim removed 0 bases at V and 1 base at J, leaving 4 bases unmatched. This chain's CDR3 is CASSLDGAGENTGELFF. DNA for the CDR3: TGTGCCAGCAGCTTAGACGGAGCGGGAGAGAACACCGGGGAGCTGTTTTTT.

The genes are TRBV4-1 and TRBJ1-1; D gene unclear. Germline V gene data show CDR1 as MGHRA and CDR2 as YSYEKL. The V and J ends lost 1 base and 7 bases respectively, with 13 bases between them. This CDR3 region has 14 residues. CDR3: CASSQGIITNEAFF. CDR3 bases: TGCGCCAGCAGCCAAGGAATAATAACCAATGAAGCTTTCTTT.

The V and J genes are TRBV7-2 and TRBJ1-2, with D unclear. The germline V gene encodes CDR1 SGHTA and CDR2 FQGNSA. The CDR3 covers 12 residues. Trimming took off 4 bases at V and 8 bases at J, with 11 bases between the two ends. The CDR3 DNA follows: TGTGCCAGCAGCTCGGACCTGGGGGGCTACACCTTC. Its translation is CASSSDLGGYTF.

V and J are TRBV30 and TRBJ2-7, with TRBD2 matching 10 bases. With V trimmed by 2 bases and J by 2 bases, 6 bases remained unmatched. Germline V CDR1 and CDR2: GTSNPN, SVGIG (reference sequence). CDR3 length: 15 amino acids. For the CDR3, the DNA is TGTGCCTGGAGTCCGAGGACTAGCGGTCCCTACGAGCAGTACTTC. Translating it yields CAWSPRTSGPYEQYF.

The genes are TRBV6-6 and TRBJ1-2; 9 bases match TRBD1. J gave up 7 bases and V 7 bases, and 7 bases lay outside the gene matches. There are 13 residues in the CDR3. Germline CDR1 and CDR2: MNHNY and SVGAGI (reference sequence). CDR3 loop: CASTEQGAGGYTF. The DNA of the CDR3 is TGTGCCAGCACAGAACAGGGGGCGGGTGGCTACACCTTC.

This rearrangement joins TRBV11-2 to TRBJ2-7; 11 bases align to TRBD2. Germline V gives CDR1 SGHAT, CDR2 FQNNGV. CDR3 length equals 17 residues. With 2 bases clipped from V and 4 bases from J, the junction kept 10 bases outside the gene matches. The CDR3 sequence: CASSLSTSGSIGYEQYF. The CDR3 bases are TGTGCCAGCAGCTTATCAACTAGCGGGAGTATAGGGTACGAGCAGTACTTC. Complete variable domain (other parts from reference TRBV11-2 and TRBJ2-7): EAGVAQSPRYKIIEKRQSVAFWCNPISGHATLYWYQQILGQGPKLLIQFQNNGVVDDSQLPKDRFSAERLKGVDSTLKIQPAKLEDSAVYLCASSLSTSGSIGYEQYFGPGTRLTVT.

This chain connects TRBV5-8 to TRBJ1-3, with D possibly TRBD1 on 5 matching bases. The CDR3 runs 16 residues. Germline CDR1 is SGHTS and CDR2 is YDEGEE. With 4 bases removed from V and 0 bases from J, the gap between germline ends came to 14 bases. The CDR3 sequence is CASSPRGGSSGNTIYF. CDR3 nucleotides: TGTGCCAGCAGCCCCCGGGGGGGAAGCTCTGGAAACACCATATATTTT.